This T cell receptor beta chain was identified in a study of immune evolution from preneoplasia to lung adenocarcinoma. Notes on the study in general: Clonality was highest in normal lung, lower in later-stage lesions apparently.

Concerning this clone itself: Antigen: not known.

Germline trimming cut 2 bases from V and 3 bases from J; bases unmatched to any gene: 2. Germline assignment: CDR1 MDHEN and CDR2 SYDVKM. The CDR3 has 14 amino acids. H&E slides confirmed each diagnosis, reviewed by two pathologists independently. After pathologic assessment, macro-dissection selected premalignant or tumor cells for extraction. Profiling relied on immunoSEQ multiplex PCR, and the TCRdb table lists in-frame clones only, not all of them. The sample contains 5,000 to 7,000 clones, about 85% of which appear only once. Sequenced: FFPE invasive lung adenocarcinoma tissue. This sequence was found in a person between 50 and 69 years old with lung adenocarcinoma. The V gene is TRBV28, the J gene TRBJ2-7, with 9 nucleotides matching TRBD1. The CDR3 nucleotides are TGTGCCAGCAGTTTAGTGGGACAGGGCTACGAGCAGTACTTC. It is translated as CASSLVGQGYEQYF. Full variable domain (missing parts from reference TRBV28 and TRBJ2-7): DVKVTQSSRYLVKRTGEKVFLECVQDMDHENMFWYRQDPGLGLRLIYFSYDVKMKEKGDIPEGYSVSREKKERFSLILESASTNQTSMYLCASSLVGQGYEQYFGPGTRLTVT.